This T cell receptor (beta chain) was identified during a study of siplizumab effects on memory and regulatory T cells. There are 13 residues in the CDR3. Germline values: CDR1 SNHLY, CDR2 FYNNEI. V was trimmed by 1 base and J by 2 bases, leaving 5 bases between them. Generated by immunoSEQ multiplex PCR, the TCRdb table keeps only in-frame clones and is missing some. The sample contains approximately 100,000 clones, over 90% of which appear only once. The TCR was taken from a human donor in good health. The sequenced sample consisted of non-Treg CD4+ T cells sorted from blood. The chain couples TRBV2 to TRBJ1-1; D remains ambiguous. CDR3 DNA sequence: TGTGCCAGCAGTGAAGACAGCAACACTGAAGCTTTCTTT. It encodes CASSEDSNTEAFF.